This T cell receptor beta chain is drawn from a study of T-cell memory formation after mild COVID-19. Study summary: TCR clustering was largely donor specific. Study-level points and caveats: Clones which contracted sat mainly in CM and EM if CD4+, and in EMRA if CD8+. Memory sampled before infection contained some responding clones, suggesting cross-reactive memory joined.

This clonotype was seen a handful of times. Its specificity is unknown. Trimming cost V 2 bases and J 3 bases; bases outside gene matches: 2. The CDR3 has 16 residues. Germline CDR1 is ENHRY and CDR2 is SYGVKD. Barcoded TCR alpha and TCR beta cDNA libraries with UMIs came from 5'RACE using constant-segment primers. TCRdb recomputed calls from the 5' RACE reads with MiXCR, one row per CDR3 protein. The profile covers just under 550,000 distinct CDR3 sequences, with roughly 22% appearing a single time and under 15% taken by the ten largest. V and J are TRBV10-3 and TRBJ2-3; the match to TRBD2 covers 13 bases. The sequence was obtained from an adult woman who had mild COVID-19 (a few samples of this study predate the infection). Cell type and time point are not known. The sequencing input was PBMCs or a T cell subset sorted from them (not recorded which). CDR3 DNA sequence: TGTGCCATCAGTGAGCAACTAGCGGGAGGGACAGATACGCAGTATTTT. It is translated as CAISEQLAGGTDTQYF.